This T cell receptor (beta chain) stems from a study of glioma-infiltrating T cells. Amplification of TCR alpha and beta CDR3 regions from RNA used iRepertoire nested multiplex PCR. TCRdb called the multiplex PCR reads again in MiXCR, with one record for every CDR3 protein. This sample yields over 90,000 distinct CDR3 sequences, of which about 30% are seen a single time; 40% to 55% belongs to the top ten. This clonotype came up many times. V gave up 1 base and J gave up 4 bases; unmatched junction bases: 5. This CDR3 has 15 residues. Germline CDR1 and CDR2: LNHNV and YYDKDF (reference sequence). The specimen sequenced was glioma tissue, nonneoplastic brain tissue, or PBMCs (not recorded which). The genes are TRBV15 and TRBJ1-2, with 8 bases identical to TRBD1. The TCR was taken from a human donor with low-grade glioma or glioblastoma, undergoing nonglioma brain surgery, or in good health (not recorded which). The CDR3 DNA reads as TGTGCCACCAGCAGAGTGGGGGGACAGGTCTATGGCTACACCTTC. Residues: CATSRVGGQVYGYTF.